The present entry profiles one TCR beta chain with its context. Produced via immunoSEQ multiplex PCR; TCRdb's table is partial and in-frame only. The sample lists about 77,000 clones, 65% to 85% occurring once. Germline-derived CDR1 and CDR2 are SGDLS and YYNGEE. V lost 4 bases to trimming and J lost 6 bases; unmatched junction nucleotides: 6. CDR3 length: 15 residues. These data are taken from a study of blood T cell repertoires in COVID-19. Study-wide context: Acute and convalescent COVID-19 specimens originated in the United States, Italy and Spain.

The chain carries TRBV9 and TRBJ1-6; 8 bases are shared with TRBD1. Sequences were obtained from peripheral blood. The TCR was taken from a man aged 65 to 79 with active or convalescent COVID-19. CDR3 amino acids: CASSSRTGSNSPLHF. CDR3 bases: TGTGCCAGCAGCTCACGGACAGGGTCTAATTCACCCCTCCACTTT. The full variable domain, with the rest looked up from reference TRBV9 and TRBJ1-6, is DSGVTQTPKHLITATGQRVTLRCSPRSGDLSVYWYQQSLDQGLQFLIQYYNGEERAKGNILERFSAQQFPDLHSELNLSSLELGDSALYFCASSSRTGSNSPLHFGNGTRLTVT.